This T cell receptor beta chain was sequenced for a study of T cells expressing NK-cell markers. One entry per CDR3 protein, without DNA, is what TCRdb gives after re-calling the 5' RACE reads. In all, the sample yields 300,000 to 450,000 distinct CDR3 sequences. Study-wide results and limits: Among CD8+ T cells from about six donors, dominant NKG2C+ clonotypes accounted for about 1.0-7.0%.

Remarks on this clonotype: The target antigen is unknown.

Sequencing was performed on blood T cells: a sorted CD56 or NKG2C T cell subset, CD4+ or CD8+ T cells, or bulk PBMC T cells (not recorded which). The source of this sequence is a man aged 18-75 years in good health.

The CDR3 loop is CASSSSGAPNYEQYF. The rearrangement joins TRBV28 to TRBJ2-7; with no DNA, the TCRdb D assignment of TRBD1 cannot be verified. The CDR3 spans 15 residues. The germline gives CDR1 MDHEN, CDR2 SYDVKM.